This TCR beta chain comes out of a study of OX40 agonist ivuxolimab in advanced cancers. Germline V gives CDR1 MGHDK, CDR2 SYGVNS. V dropped 0 bases and J dropped 5 bases, with 14 bases sitting between them. CDR3 length equals 15 residues. Remarks on this clone: Its antigen is undetermined.

The protocol was immunoSEQ multiplex PCR, while the TCRdb copy is restricted to in-frame clones and leaves out a portion. The profile shows 22,000 or so clones, approximately 82% of them singletons. The study, taken as a whole, reports: At doses 0.1 to 3.0 mg/kg, CD4+ and CD8+ clones expanded.

The source of this sequence is an adult with an advanced solid tumor such as melanoma, head and neck, liver or kidney cancer. The gene calls are TRBV25-1 and TRBJ2-7, with D unresolved. This material consisted of CD4+ or CD8+ T cells sorted from blood, taken in a trial of the OX40 agonist ivuxolimab. CDR3 nucleotide sequence: TGTGCCAGCAGTGAATACGGTAGGGTTGGCCACGAGCAGTACTTC. Protein product: CASSEYGRVGHEQYF.